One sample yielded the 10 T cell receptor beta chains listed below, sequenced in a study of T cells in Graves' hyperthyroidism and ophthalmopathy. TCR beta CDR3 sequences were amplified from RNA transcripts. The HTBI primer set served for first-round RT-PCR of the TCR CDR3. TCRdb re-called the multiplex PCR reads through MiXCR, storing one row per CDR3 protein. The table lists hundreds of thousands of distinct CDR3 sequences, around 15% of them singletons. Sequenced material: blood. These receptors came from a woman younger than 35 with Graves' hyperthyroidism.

The CDR3 coding sequence is TGCAGTGCTAGAGGTCTAGCAAGGGGGACCCAGTACTTC. The encoded protein is CSARGLARGTQYF. The V gene is TRBV20-1, the J gene TRBJ2-5; D is tentatively TRBD1 or TRBD2 (5 bases each). The germline V and J ends were trimmed by 1 base and 7 bases, with 13 bases remaining between them. Germline assignment: CDR1 DFQATT and CDR2 SNEGSKA (reference sequence). CDR3 size: 13 residues.

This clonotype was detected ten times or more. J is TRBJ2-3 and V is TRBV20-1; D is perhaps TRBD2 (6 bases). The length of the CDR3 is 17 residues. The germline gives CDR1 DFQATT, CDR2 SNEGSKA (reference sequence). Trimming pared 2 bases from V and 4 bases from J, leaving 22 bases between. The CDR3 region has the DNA TGCAGTGCTAGAATTTTTCGGGACTCCCAACGCCCAGATACGCAGTATTTT. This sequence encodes CSARIFRDSQRPDTQYF.

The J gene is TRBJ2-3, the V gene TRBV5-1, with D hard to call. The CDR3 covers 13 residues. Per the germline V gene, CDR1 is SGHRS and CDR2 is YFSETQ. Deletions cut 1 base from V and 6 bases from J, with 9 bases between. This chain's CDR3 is CASSLRPGDTQYF. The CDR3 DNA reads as TGCGCCAGCAGCTTGAGACCGGGCGATACGCAGTATTTT.

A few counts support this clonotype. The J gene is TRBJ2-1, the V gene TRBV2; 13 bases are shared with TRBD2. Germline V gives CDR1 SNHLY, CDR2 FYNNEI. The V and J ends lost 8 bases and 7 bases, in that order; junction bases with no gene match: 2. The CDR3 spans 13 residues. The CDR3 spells CASEGLAGNEQFF. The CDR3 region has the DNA TGTGCCAGCGAGGGACTAGCGGGGAATGAGCAGTTCTTC.

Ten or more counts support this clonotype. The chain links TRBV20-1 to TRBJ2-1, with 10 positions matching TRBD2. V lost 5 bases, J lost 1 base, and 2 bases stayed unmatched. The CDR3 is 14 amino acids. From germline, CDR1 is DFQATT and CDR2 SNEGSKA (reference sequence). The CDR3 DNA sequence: TGCAGTGCTTCGACTAGCGGGTCCTACAATGAGCAGTTCTTC. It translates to CSASTSGSYNEQFF.

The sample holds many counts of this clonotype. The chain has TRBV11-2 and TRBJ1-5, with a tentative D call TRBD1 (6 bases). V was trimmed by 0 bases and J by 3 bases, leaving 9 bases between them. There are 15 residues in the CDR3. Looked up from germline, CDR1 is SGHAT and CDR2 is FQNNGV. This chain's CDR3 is CASSLEGGLNQPQHF. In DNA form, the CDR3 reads TGTGCCAGCAGCTTAGAGGGGGGCCTCAATCAGCCCCAGCATTTT.

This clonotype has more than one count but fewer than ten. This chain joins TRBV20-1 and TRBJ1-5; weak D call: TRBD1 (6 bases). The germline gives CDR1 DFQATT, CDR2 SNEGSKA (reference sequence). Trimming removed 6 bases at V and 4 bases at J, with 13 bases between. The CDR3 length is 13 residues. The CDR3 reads CSAQTGLNQPQHF. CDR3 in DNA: TGCAGTGCGCAGACAGGATTAAATCAGCCCCAGCATTTT.

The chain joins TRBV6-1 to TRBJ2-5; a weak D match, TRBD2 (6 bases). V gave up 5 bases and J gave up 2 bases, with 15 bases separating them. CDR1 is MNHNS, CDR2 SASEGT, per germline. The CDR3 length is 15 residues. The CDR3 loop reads CASSRPGTRQETQYF. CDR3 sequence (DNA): TGTGCCAGCAGTCGACCCGGGACTCGTCAAGAGACCCAGTACTTC.

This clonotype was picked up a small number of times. As DNA, the CDR3 is TGTGCCAGCAGCTTGACTAGCGGGAGAGGGACCGGGGAGCTGTTTTTT. Protein sequence: CASSLTSGRGTGELFF. The gene calls are TRBV5-5 and TRBJ2-2; 11 bases are a match to TRBD2. The CDR3 sequence is 16 residues long. The J segment lost 5 bases and the V segment lost 1 base, leaving 4 bases of the junction unmatched. CDR1 is SGHKS and CDR2 is YYEKEE in the germline V gene (reference sequence).

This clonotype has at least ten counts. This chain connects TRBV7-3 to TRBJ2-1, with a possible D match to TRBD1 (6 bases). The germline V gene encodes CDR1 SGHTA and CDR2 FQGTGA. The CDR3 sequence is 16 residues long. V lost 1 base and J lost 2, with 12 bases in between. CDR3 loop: CASSLIGTLPYNEQFF. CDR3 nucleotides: TGTGCCAGCAGCTTAATCGGGACACTTCCCTACAATGAGCAGTTCTTC.